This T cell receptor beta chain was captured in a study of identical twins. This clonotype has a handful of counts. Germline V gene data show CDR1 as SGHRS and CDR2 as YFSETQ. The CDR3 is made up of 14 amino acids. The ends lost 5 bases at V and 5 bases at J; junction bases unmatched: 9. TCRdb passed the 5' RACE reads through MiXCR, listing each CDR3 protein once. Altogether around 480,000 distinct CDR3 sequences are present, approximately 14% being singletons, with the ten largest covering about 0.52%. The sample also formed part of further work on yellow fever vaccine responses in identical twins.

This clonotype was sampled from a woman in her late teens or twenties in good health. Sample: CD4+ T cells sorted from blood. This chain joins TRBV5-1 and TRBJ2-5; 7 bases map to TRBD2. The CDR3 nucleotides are TGCGCCAGCAGAACCTGGGAGGGGATGGAGACCCAGTACTTC. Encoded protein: CASRTWEGMETQYF.